Following are 21 T cell receptor beta chains from one sample sequenced in a study of T cell responses to AZD1222 COVID-19 vaccine. Profiling relied on immunoSEQ multiplex PCR, and the TCRdb table lists in-frame clones only, not all of them. The data hold more than 110,000 clones, with 92% observed a single time. The input for sequencing was peripheral blood, taken on day 0 of AZD1222 vaccination. These receptors all stem from an adult in good health.

The CDR3 loop reads CSAKRPGGQGDEKLFF. In DNA form, the CDR3 reads TGCAGCGCGAAAAGGCCCGGGGGACAGGGAGATGAAAAACTGTTTTTT. The chain employs TRBV29-1 and TRBJ1-4, with 9 positions matching TRBD1. This CDR3 contains 16 residues. V dropped 7 bases and J dropped 6; count of bases not matched to a gene: 15. The germline gives CDR1 SQVTM, CDR2 ANQGSEA.

This clone was detected only once. V gene TRBV5-4 combines with J gene TRBJ2-5; 12 bases agree with TRBD2. This CDR3 comprises 15 residues. V dropped 4 bases and J dropped 4; count of bases not matched to a gene: 5. CDR1 and CDR2 from the germline V gene are SGHNT and YYREEE (reference sequence). CDR3 in amino acids: CASSQGLAGSETQYF. CDR3 nucleotides: TGTGCCAGCAGCCAAGGACTAGCGGGATCAGAGACCCAGTACTTC.

This chain links TRBV7-9 with TRBJ1-1; a weak D match, TRBD1 (5 bases). V lost 2 bases to trimming and J lost 6 bases, with 13 bases between them. Germline lookup yields CDR1 SEHNR and CDR2 FQNEAQ (reference sequence). The CDR3 contains 14 residues. In DNA form, the CDR3 reads TGTGCCAGCAGCTTACTTCTGGGGACGGCTGAAGCTTTCTTT. Amino acids: CASSLLLGTAEAFF.

As concerns this clone: Distinct nucleotide sequences in the sample also encode this CDR3. The chain combines TRBV11-2 with TRBJ1-5; D is uncertain. Germline assignment: CDR1 SGHAT and CDR2 FQNNGV. The V gene lost 1 base and the J gene lost 4 bases, with 5 bases spanning the gap. This CDR3 has 13 residues. The chain's CDR3 is CASSLGLNQPQHF. The CDR3 coding sequence is TGTGCCAGCAGCTTAGGCCTAAATCAGCCCCAGCATTTT.

The rearrangement joins TRBV30 to TRBJ2-2; D is ambiguous. CDR1 is GTSNPN, CDR2 SVGIG, per germline (reference sequence). Trimming cost V 5 bases and J 0 bases, with 10 bases left between them. The CDR3 covers 14 residues. CDR3 nucleotides: TGTGCCTGGGTGAGGCAGGCGAACACCGGGGAGCTGTTTTTT. It yields the protein CAWVRQANTGELFF.

V is TRBV5-4 and J is TRBJ2-1; D may correspond to TRBD1 or TRBD2 (5 bases each). Looked up from germline, CDR1 is SGHNT and CDR2 is YYREEE (reference sequence). The ends were cut back, 0 bases at V and 0 bases at J, with 13 bases in the middle. This CDR3 has 17 amino acids. CDR3 coding DNA: TGTGCCAGCAGCTTGGCAAGCTCTGGGGGCTCCTACAATGAGCAGTTCTTC. Protein product: CASSLASSGGSYNEQFF.

The V call is TRBV9, the J call TRBJ2-1; the match to TRBD2 covers 7 bases. CDR3 size: 15 residues. J gave up 1 base and V 4 bases, and 5 bases lay outside the gene matches. The germline CDR1 and CDR2 sequences are SGDLS and YYNGEE. The CDR3 region has the DNA TGTGCCAGCAGCATCAAGCGGGAATCCTACAATGAGCAGTTCTTC. It yields the protein CASSIKRESYNEQFF.

This chain uses TRBV5-4 with TRBJ2-4, with D tentatively TRBD1 or TRBD2 (6 bases each). This CDR3 region has 15 residues. The V end lost 4 bases, the J end lost 2 bases, and 13 bases lay between the germline ends. Looked up from germline, CDR1 is SGHNT and CDR2 is YYREEE (reference sequence). The CDR3 region is CASSPPGATKNIQYF. For the CDR3, the DNA is TGTGCCAGCAGCCCACCGGGGGCAACCAAAAACATTCAGTACTTC.

The chain is built from TRBV7-9 and TRBJ2-3; D unclear. The CDR3 sequence is 15 residues long. Germline CDR1 SEHNR, CDR2 FQNEAQ (reference sequence). The V and J ends lost 3 bases and 1 base respectively, with 11 bases between them. This CDR3 is CASSLPEKGTDTQYF. DNA for the CDR3: TGTGCCAGCAGCTTGCCAGAGAAGGGCACAGATACGCAGTATTTT.

This chain links TRBV7-2 with TRBJ1-2; D call uncertain. V gave up 5 bases and J gave up 4 bases, with 14 bases separating them. The CDR3 loop spans 14 amino acids. Germline V gene lookup returns CDR1 SGHTA and CDR2 FQGNSA. The CDR3 DNA is TGTGCCAGCAGCCCGGACCGGGCGGTCTATGGCTACACCTTC. Its translation is CASSPDRAVYGYTF.

V gene TRBV29-1 combines with J gene TRBJ1-3; D ambiguous. The V gene's germline CDR1 is SQVTM and CDR2 ANQGSEA. V was shortened by 7 bases and J by 2 bases, with 6 bases between the two germline ends. The CDR3 runs 11 residues. CDR3 residues: CSGEAGNTIYF. In nucleotides, the CDR3 is TGCAGCGGGGAAGCTGGAAACACCATATATTTT.

This clone showed up just once. J is TRBJ2-1 and V is TRBV24-1, with 12 bases aligning to TRBD2. The V segment lost 9 bases and the J segment 8 bases; nucleotides outside the gene matches: 10. The CDR3 is 15 amino acids. Looked up from germline, CDR1 is KGHDR and CDR2 is SFDVKD. In DNA, the CDR3 is TGTGCCACCTCCCCGACTAGCGGGAGTATCGATGAGCAGTTCTTC. Its protein is CATSPTSGSIDEQFF.

CDR3: CASMVKGARAFF. The CDR3 DNA is TGTGCCAGCATGGTCAAGGGGGCTCGAGCTTTCTTT. This rearrangement joins TRBV28 to TRBJ1-1, with 7 bases matching TRBD1. Germline assignment: CDR1 MDHEN and CDR2 SYDVKM. The CDR3 has 12 amino acids. The trim removed 7 bases at V and 10 bases at J, leaving 9 bases unmatched.

In DNA, the CDR3 is TGTGCCAGCTCACCAAGGGGAGTAATAAACTATGGCTACACCTTC. Protein sequence: CASSPRGVINYGYTF. V gene TRBV18 combines with J gene TRBJ1-2; weak D call: TRBD1 (5 bases). Trimming removed 2 bases from V and 2 bases from J, with 12 bases in between. Germline-derived CDR1 and CDR2 are KGHSH and LQKENI. This CDR3 is built from 15 residues.

The chain has TRBV11-2 and TRBJ1-1; D is unclear. Trimming removed 0 bases at V and 11 bases at J, with 13 bases between. This CDR3 has 13 amino acids. Germline CDR1 is SGHAT and CDR2 is FQNNGV. DNA for the CDR3: TGTGCCAGCAGCTTAGATCCGAGGGTCGGCGCTTTCTTT. Its translation: CASSLDPRVGAFF.

The chain uses TRBV3-1 (or the pseudogene TRBV3-2) and TRBJ2-1; 8 positions agree with TRBD2. The V and J ends lost 0 bases and 3 bases, in that order; junction bases with no gene match: 1. Germline loops: CDR1 LGHDT, CDR2 YNNKEL (reference sequence). CDR3 length: 15 residues. In nucleotides, the CDR3 is TGTGCCAGCAGCCAAGACGGGACTAGCTACAATGAGCAGTTCTTC. Amino acid sequence: CASSQDGTSYNEQFF.

In this sample, this clone turned up a few times. The chain employs TRBV6-1 and TRBJ1-1; weak D call: TRBD1 (5 bases). This CDR3 is 14 amino acids long. Germline CDR1 is MNHNS and CDR2 is SASEGT. V lost 2 bases, J lost 0 bases, and 7 bases lay in between. In DNA form, the CDR3 reads TGTGCCAGCAGTGAAAGGGGTGTGAACACTGAAGCTTTCTTT. It encodes CASSERGVNTEAFF.

The V and J genes are TRBV7-2 and TRBJ2-5; D is perhaps TRBD2 (5 bases). V was trimmed by 5 bases and J by 7 bases, leaving 17 bases between them. The CDR3 has 14 residues. Germline assignment: CDR1 SGHTA and CDR2 FQGNSA. CDR3 protein: CASSLPRGLGTQYF. In nucleotides, the CDR3 is TGTGCCAGCAGCCTCCCGCGAGGGCTGGGGACCCAGTACTTC.

As for this clone: Within the sample, other DNA sequences also encode this same CDR3. The chain has TRBV19 and TRBJ2-3, with D unclear. Trimming removed 1 base from V and 3 bases from J, with 2 bases in between. This CDR3 comprises 12 residues. The germline V gene encodes CDR1 LNHDA and CDR2 SQIVND (reference sequence). CDR3 amino acids: CASSIATDTQYF. In DNA form, the CDR3 reads TGTGCCAGTAGTATAGCAACAGATACGCAGTATTTT.

The sample holds a few counts of this clone. This sequence joins TRBV7-9 and TRBJ1-5; no firm D call. CDR3 length: 12 amino acids. The V gene lost 1 base and the J gene lost 4 bases, with 2 bases spanning the gap. The germline V gene encodes CDR1 SEHNR and CDR2 FQNEAQ (reference sequence). CDR3 loop: CASSLGNQPQHF. Written as DNA, the CDR3 is TGTGCCAGCAGCTTAGGGAATCAGCCCCAGCATTTT.

This sequence joins TRBV28 and TRBJ2-7, with a tentative D call TRBD2 (6 bases). V lost 4 bases to trimming and J lost 2 bases, with 18 bases between them. This CDR3 is built from 16 residues. CDR1 is MDHEN, CDR2 SYDVKM, per germline. DNA for the CDR3: TGTGCCAGCAGTTCTACCCTAGCGCTCTTCCCCTACGAGCAGTACTTC. As protein: CASSSTLALFPYEQYF.